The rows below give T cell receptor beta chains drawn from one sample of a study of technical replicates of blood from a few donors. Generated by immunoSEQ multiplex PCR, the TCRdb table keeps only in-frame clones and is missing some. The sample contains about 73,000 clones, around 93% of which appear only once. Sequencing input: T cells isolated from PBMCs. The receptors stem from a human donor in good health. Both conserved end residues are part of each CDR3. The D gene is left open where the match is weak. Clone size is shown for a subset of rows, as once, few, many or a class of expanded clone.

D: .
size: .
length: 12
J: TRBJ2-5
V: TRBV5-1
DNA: TGCGCCAGCAGCTTTTCGGAAGAGACCCAGTACTTC
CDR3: CASSFSEETQYF

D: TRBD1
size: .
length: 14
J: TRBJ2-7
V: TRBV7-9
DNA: TGTGCCAGCAGCGGACACAGGGGGTTCTACGAGCAGTACTTC
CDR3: CASSGHRGFYEQYF

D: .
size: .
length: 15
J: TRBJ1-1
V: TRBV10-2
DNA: TGCGCCAGCAGTACCCGGCAGAACGGGTACACTGAAGCTTTCTTT
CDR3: CASSTRQNGYTEAFF

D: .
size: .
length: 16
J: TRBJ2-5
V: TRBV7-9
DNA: TGTGCCAGCAGATCGAGGGGGGGCCTTGCACAAGAGACCCAGTACTTC
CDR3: CASRSRGGLAQETQYF

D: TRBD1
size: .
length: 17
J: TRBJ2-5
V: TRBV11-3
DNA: TGTGCCAGCAGCTTGAGATCCGGGACAGGGGGCCGGGAGACCCAGTACTTC
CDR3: CASSLRSGTGGRETQYF

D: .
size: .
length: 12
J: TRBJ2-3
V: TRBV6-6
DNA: TGTGCCAGCAGCGGAGACACAGATACGCAGTATTTT
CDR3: CASSGDTDTQYF

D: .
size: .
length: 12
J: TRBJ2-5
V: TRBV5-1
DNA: TGCGCCAGCAGCGGGAGTAAGAGGACCCAGTACTTC
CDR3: CASSGSKRTQYF

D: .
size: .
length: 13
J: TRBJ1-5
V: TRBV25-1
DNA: TGTGCCAGCAGTGACTTGCGGGGCGAGCCCCAGCATTTT
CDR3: CASSDLRGEPQHF

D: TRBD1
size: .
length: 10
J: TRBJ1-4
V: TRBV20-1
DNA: TGCAGTGCTAGTTCGGGACAGGCATTTTTT
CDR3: CSASSGQAFF

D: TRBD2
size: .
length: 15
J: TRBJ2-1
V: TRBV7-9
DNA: TGTGCCAGCAGCTGGACTAGCCTAGTCTACAATGAGCAGTTCTTC
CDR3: CASSWTSLVYNEQFF

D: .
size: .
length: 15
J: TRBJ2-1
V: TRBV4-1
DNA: TGCGCCAGCAGCCTCAGGGAAGGGCCCATTAGAGAGCAGTTCTTC
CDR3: CASSLREGPIREQFF

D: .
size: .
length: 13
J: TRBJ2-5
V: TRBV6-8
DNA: TGTGCCAGCAGGAGGGGGGGGCAAGAGACCCAGTACTTC
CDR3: CASRRGGQETQYF

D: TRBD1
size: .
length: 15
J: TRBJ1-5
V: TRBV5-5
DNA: TGTGCCAGCAGTTTACAGGGGCAAGGGGACCAGCCCCAGCATTTT
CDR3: CASSLQGQGDQPQHF

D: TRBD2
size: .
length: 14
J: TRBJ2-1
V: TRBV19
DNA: TGTGCCAGTAGTCCCCGGGGAGGGGAGTTTGAGCAGTTCTTC
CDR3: CASSPRGGEFEQFF

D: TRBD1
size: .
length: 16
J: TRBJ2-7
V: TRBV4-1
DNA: TGCGCCAGCAGCTACTCCGGGACAGGGGACTTATACGAGCAGTACTTC
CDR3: CASSYSGTGDLYEQYF

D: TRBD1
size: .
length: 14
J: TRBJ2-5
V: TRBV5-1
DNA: TGCGCCAGCAGCTGGCAGGGGGACCAAGAGACCCAGTACTTC
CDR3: CASSWQGDQETQYF

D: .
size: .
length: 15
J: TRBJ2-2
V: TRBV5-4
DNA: TGTGCCAGCAGCTCACCGACAGGGAACACCGGGGAGCTGTTTTTT
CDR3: CASSSPTGNTGELFF

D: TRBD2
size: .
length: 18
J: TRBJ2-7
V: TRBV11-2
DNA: TGTGCCAGCAGCTTAGATAATCCGGGACTAGCGGGAGCTAACGAGCAGTACTTC
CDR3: CASSLDNPGLAGANEQYF

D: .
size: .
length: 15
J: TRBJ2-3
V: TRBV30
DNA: TGTGCCCACTCCCACGGCGGCACTAGCACAGATACGCAGTATTTT
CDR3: CAHSHGGTSTDTQYF

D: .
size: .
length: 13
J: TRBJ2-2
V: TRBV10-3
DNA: TGTGCCATCAGTGCGATAGCTTCTGGGGAGCTGTTTTTT
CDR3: CAISAIASGELFF

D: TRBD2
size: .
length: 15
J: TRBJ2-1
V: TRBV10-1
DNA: TGCGCCAGCAGTTTAACTAGCGGGAGCGTCAATGAGCAGTTCTTC
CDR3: CASSLTSGSVNEQFF

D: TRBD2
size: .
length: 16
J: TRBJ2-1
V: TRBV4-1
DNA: TGCGCCAGCAGATCGGTCGGACTAGCGGGAGGTAATGAGCAGTTCTTC
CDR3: CASRSVGLAGGNEQFF

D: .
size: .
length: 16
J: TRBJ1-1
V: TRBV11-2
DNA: TGTGCCAGCAGCTTAGATCAGTGGCACCAAAACACTGAAGCTTTCTTT
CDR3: CASSLDQWHQNTEAFF

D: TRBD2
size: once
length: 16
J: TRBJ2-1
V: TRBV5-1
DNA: TGCGCCAGCCGCTCGAGGGGACTAGCCCGCGGGAATGAGCAGTTCTTC
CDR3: CASRSRGLARGNEQFF

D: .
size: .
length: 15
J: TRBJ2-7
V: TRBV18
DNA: TGTGCCAGCTCACCATCGATGCCAGGGACCTACGAGCAGTACTTC
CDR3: CASSPSMPGTYEQYF

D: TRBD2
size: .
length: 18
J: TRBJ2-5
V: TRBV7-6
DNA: TGTGCCAGCAGCCCACGTCCGCTAGCGGGGGGACGCCAAGAGACCCAGTACTTC
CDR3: CASSPRPLAGGRQETQYF

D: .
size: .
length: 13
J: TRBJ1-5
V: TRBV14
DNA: TGTGCCAGCAGCCAAGCTAGGAATCAGCCCCAGCATTTT
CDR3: CASSQARNQPQHF

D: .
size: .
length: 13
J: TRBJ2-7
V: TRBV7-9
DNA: TGTGCCAGCAGCAGCACTGGTCCCTACGAGCAGTACTTC
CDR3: CASSSTGPYEQYF

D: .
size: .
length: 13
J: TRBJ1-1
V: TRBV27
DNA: TGTGCCAGCAGTGAATCACCCGGGACTGAAGCTTTCTTT
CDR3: CASSESPGTEAFF

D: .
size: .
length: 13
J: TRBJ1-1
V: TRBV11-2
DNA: TGTGCCAGCAGCTTAGAGGGGGGGACCGAAGCTTTCTTT
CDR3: CASSLEGGTEAFF

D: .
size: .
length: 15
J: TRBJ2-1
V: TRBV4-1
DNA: TGCGCCAGCAGCCAAGTTGGGGGAGGTTACAATGAGCAGTTCTTC
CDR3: CASSQVGGGYNEQFF